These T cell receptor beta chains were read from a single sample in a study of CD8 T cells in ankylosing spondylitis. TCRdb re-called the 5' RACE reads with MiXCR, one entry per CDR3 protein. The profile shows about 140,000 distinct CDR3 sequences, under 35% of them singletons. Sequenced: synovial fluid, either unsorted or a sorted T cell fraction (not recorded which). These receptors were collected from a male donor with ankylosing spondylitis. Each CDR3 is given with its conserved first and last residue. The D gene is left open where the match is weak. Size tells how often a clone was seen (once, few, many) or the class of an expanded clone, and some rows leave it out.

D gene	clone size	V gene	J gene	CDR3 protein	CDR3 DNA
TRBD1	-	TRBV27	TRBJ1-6	CASSPGTGSGSPLHF	TGTGCCAGCAGTCCCGGGACAGGTTCGGGATCACCCCTCCACTTT
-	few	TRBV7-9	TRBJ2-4	CASSPGVGVGNIQYF	TGTGCCAGCAGCCCCGGGGTGGGCGTGGGGAACATTCAGTACTTC
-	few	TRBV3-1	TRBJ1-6	CASSPSPNQSNSPLHF	TGTGCCAGCAGCCCCTCTCCTAACCAGTCCAATTCACCCCTCCACTTT
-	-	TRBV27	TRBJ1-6	CASSLRQSSSYNSPLHF	TGTGCCAGCAGTTTACGTCAGTCAAGCTCCTATAATTCACCCCTCCACTTT
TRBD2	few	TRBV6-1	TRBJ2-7	CASTPGSGGSYEQYF	TGTGCCAGCACCCCGGGCTCCGGGGGGTCATACGAGCAGTACTTC
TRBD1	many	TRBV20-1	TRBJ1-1	CSAPNRGMNTEAFF	TGCAGTGCTCCAAACAGGGGAATGAACACTGAAGCTTTCTTT
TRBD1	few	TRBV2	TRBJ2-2	CASSGQGMLEELFF	TGTGCCAGCAGTGGACAGGGTATGCTAGAGGAGCTGTTTTTT
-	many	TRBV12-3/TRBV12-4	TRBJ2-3	CASTRRNLDTDTQYF	TGTGCCAGCACCCGGAGGAACTTGGACACAGATACGCAGTATTTT
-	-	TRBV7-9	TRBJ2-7	CASSLSPYYEQYF	TGTGCCAGCAGCTTAAGCCCATACTACGAGCAGTACTTC
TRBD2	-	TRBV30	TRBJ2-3	CAWGLAGVDTQYF	TGTGCCTGGGGACTAGCGGGAGTAGATACGCAGTATTTT
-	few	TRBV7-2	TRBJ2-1	CASSQGHGAPSYNEQFF	TGTGCCAGCAGCCAGGGACACGGGGCACCCTCCTACAATGAGCAGTTCTTC
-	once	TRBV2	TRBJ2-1	CASSERIYNEQFF	TGTGCCAGCAGTGAACGCATCTACAATGAGCAGTTCTTC
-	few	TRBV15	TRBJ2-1	CATSRERVLGPGNEQFF	TGTGCCACCAGCAGGGAACGGGTGCTAGGGCCCGGCAATGAGCAGTTCTTC
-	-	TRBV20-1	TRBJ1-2	CSARDPFNYGYTF	TGCAGTGCTAGAGATCCTTTTAACTATGGCTACACCTTC
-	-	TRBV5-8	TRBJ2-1	CASSLGPNLYNEQFF	TGTGCCAGCAGCTTGGGGCCCAATCTCTACAATGAGCAGTTCTTC
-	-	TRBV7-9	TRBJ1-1	CASSPLQVKMNTEAFF	TGTGCCAGCAGCCCTTTACAGGTGAAAATGAACACTGAAGCTTTCTTT
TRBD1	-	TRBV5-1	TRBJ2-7	CASSHRQGANEQYF	TGCGCCAGCAGCCATAGACAGGGGGCGAACGAGCAGTACTTC
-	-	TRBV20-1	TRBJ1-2	CVRGSYYGYTF	TGCGTGAGGGGGAGTTACTATGGCTACACCTTC
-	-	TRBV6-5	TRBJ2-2	CASSYEATTRGGELFF	TGTGCCAGCAGTTACGAGGCGACTACCCGGGGAGGGGAGCTGTTTTTT
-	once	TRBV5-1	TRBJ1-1	CASRVDSVNTEAFF	TGCGCCAGCAGAGTCGACAGCGTGAACACTGAAGCTTTCTTT
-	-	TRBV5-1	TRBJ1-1	CASSRDRPGQNTEAFF	TGCGCCAGCAGCCGCGACAGACCCGGACAGAACACTGAAGCTTTCTTT
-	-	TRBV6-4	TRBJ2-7	CASDSGDLEQYF	TGTGCCAGCGATTCCGGGGATTTGGAGCAGTACTTC
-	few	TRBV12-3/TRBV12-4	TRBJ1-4	CASSLFANEKLFF	TGTGCCAGCAGTTTATTCGCCAATGAAAAACTGTTTTTT
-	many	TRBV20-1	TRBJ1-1	CSARGQGRMNTEAFF	TGCAGTGCTAGAGGTCAGGGGCGTATGAACACTGAAGCTTTCTTT
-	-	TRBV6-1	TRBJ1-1	CASSEVLGYTEAFF	TGTGCCAGCAGTGAAGTCCTGGGATACACTGAAGCTTTCTTT
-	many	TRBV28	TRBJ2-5	CASSLVSVQETQYF	TGTGCCAGCAGTTTAGTCAGCGTACAAGAGACCCAGTACTTC
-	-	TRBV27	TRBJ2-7	CASSLAGFGPGVEQYF	TGTGCCAGCAGTCTCGCGGGTTTTGGGCCAGGGGTTGAGCAGTACTTC
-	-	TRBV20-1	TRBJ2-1	CGARPLIPQTGEQFF	TGCGGTGCTCGCCCCCTGATCCCTCAAACCGGTGAGCAGTTCTTC
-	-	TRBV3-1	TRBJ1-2	CASSATQGRDGYTF	TGTGCCAGCAGCGCCACGCAGGGCAGGGATGGCTACACCTTC
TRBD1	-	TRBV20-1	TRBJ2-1	CTGDRVHYNEQFF	TGCACCGGAGACAGGGTACACTACAATGAGCAGTTCTTC
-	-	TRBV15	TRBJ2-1	CATSPPLRQRDNKQFF	TGTGCCACCAGCCCACCGCTGCGACAACGGGACAATAAGCAGTTCTTC
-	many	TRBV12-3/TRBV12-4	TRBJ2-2	CASSDPPGNTGELFF	TGTGCCAGCAGCGACCCACCAGGCAACACCGGGGAGCTGTTTTTT
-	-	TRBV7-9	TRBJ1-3	CASSPGLGNTIYF	TGTGCCAGCAGCCCGGGGCTCGGAAACACCATATATTTT